This T cell receptor (beta chain) was sequenced during a study of blood T cell repertoires in COVID-19. Study-level background: PBMCs, B-cell-depleted T cells, or T cells provided the cDNA or gDNA that made up the material.

Only in-frame clones appear in the TCRdb table, and some are missing; sequencing was by immunoSEQ multiplex PCR. Of a few hundred thousand clones in the sample, 85% to 90% were seen once. V lost 1 base to trimming and J lost 4 bases; unmatched junction nucleotides: 6. Germline loops: CDR1 SGHTS, CDR2 YDEGEE. There are 15 residues in the CDR3. Sequencing was carried out using PBMCs or T cells enriched from blood (not recorded which). The TCR originated in a man between 25 and 39 years old who had been exposed to COVID-19. The chain carries TRBV5-8 and TRBJ1-2; 8 bases map to TRBD1. In nucleotides, the CDR3 is TGTGCCAGCAGCTTGTCTTCGGACAGGGCCTATGGCTACACCTTC. Translated: CASSLSSDRAYGYTF.